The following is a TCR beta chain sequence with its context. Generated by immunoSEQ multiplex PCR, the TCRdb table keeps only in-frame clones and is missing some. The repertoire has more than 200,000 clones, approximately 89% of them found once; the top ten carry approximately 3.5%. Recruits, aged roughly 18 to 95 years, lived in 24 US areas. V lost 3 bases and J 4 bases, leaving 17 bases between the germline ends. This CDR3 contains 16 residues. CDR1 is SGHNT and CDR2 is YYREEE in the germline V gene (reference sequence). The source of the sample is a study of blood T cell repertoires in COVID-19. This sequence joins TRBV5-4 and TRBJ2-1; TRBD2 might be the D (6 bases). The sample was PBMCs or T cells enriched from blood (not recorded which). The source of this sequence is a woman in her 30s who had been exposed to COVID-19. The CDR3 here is CASSWVGGRRYNEQFF. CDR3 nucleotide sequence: TGTGCCAGCAGCTGGGTCGGGGGAAGGAGATACAATGAGCAGTTCTTC. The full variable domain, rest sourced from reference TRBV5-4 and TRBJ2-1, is ETGVTQSPTHLIKTRGQQVTLRCSSQSGHNTVSWYQQALGQGPQFIFQYYREEENGRGNFPPRFSGLQFPNYSSELNVNALELDDSALYLCASSWVGGRRYNEQFFGPGTRLTVL.